This TCR beta chain was sequenced in a study of cytomegalovirus exposure and HLA in healthy donors. The donors belonged to the roughly 120-subject validation cohort, separate from the 666-subject first cohort. Study-level findings and limits: In vitro checks showed that three CMV-associated chains really do target CMV antigens. Among TCR beta chains, those listed as cytomegalovirus-associated numbered approximately 150. Most TCR sequences were seen very rarely across donors, but some public TCRs occurred in many.

Here immunoSEQ multiplex PCR was the method, and the copy in TCRdb shows in-frame clones only, minus some. This sample yields hundreds of thousands of clones, of which over 75% are seen a single time; around 12% belongs to the top ten. Between the trimmed V and J ends, which lost 0 bases and 3 bases, there was a span of 3 bases. The CDR3 extends over 13 amino acids. The germline V gene has CDR1 MNHEY and CDR2 SVGAGI. On this clone: What it binds is unknown.

The receptor was derived from a man between 18 and 35 years old in good health and CMV-seropositive. Input material: PBMCs. The chain recombines TRBV6-5 with TRBJ1-5; no firm D call. CDR3 region: CASSYSFNQPQHF. The CDR3 DNA reads TGTGCCAGCAGTTACTCGTTCAATCAGCCCCAGCATTTT.